Presented here are 8 T cell receptor beta chains from one specimen sequenced in a study of cytomegalovirus exposure and HLA in healthy donors. Primers included in the PCR were 60 Vbeta and 13 Jbeta primers. Repertoires were generated with immunoSEQ multiplex PCR, while TCRdb's copy carries only in-frame clones and drops some. The data contain approximately 140,000 clones, about 80% of them singletons. The specimen was PBMCs. The receptor source for this set is a man aged 30 to 39 in good health and CMV-seronegative.

This chain uses TRBV7-2 with TRBJ2-7; 12 bases map to TRBD2. Germline V lookup: CDR1 SGHTA, CDR2 FQGNSA. CDR3 length: 16 amino acids. Trimming cost V 5 bases and J 3 bases; bases outside gene matches: 8. Written as DNA, the CDR3 is TGTGCCAGCAGCCCAAGACTAGCGGGAGTATTCTACGAGCAGTACTTC. Residues: CASSPRLAGVFYEQYF.

V gene TRBV19 combines with J gene TRBJ2-5; perhaps TRBD1 as D (5 bases). The germline V gene has CDR1 LNHDA and CDR2 SQIVND (reference sequence). The V gene lost 6 bases and the J gene lost 4 bases, with 21 bases spanning the gap. This CDR3 comprises 16 residues. The CDR3 DNA reads TGTGCCAGTAGCGGAAGACTCTCAGGGCGTCGAGAGACCCAGTACTTC. It encodes CASSGRLSGRRETQYF.

This chain connects TRBV28 to TRBJ2-7; 9 bases line up with TRBD1. V trimming: 3 bases; J trimming: 10 bases; junction bases outside the gene matches: 13. This CDR3 region has 15 residues. Germline assignment: CDR1 MDHEN and CDR2 SYDVKM. The CDR3 DNA follows: TGTGCCAGCAGTTTCGGGACAGGGATAAGTTTAGGCCAGTACTTC. It specifies CASSFGTGISLGQYF.

This clone appeared once. The chain has TRBV27 and TRBJ1-5; 11 bases fit TRBD1. The CDR3 has 19 amino acids. Germline V gene sequence: CDR1 MNHEY, CDR2 SMNVEV (reference sequence). The V segment lost 4 bases and the J segment 1 base; nucleotides outside the gene matches: 12. The CDR3 nucleotides are TGTGCCAGCAGTTCCTACTCTCGGACAGGGGGCTTCAGCAATCAGCCCCAGCATTTT. As protein: CASSSYSRTGGFSNQPQHF.

As DNA, the CDR3 is TGTGCCACCCTACAGGGTTTTGGAGGCTACGAGCAGTACTTC. Amino acid sequence: CATLQGFGGYEQYF. The V gene is TRBV6-6, the J gene TRBJ2-7, with D tentatively TRBD1 (6 bases). Trimming took off 10 bases at V and 3 bases at J, with 19 bases between the two ends. In germline, CDR1 is MNHNY, CDR2 SVGAGI (reference sequence). There are 14 residues in the CDR3.

As regards this clone: In the same sample, other DNA sequences code for this CDR3. The V call is TRBV5-1, the J call TRBJ2-7; 11 nucleotides line up with TRBD1. The ends lost 4 bases at V and 5 bases at J; junction bases unmatched: 5. Germline V gene sequence: CDR1 SGHRS, CDR2 YFSETQ. The CDR3 spans 14 residues. For the CDR3, the DNA is TGCGCCAGCAGCCGAGGACAGGGGGCGGACGAGCAGTACTTC. Translating gives CASSRGQGADEQYF.

V usage is TRBV19 and J usage is TRBJ2-2; 7 bases match TRBD1. This CDR3 contains 15 residues. The V and J ends lost 6 bases and 0 bases, in that order; junction bases with no gene match: 4. Per germline, CDR1 LNHDA and CDR2 SQIVND (reference sequence). The CDR3 DNA is TGTGCCAGTAGGAAGACAGGGCCGAACACCGGGGAGCTGTTTTTT. This sequence encodes CASRKTGPNTGELFF.

The chain carries TRBV28 and TRBJ1-5; no clear D gene. CDR3 length: 13 residues. CDR1 and CDR2 (germline): MDHEN, SYDVKM. The V end was cut by 4 bases, the J end by 6 bases, with 10 bases between. CDR3 sequence (DNA): TGTGCCAGCAGTTCGGTGTGGAGTCAGCCCCAGCATTTT. Translating it yields CASSSVWSQPQHF.